This TCR beta chain was recovered during a study of cytomegalovirus exposure and HLA in healthy donors (dated by TCRdb to the late 2010s). About the study as a whole: An earlier analysis of about 560 of the donors reported 250 to 300 Gb of sequence data and roughly 120 million unique TCR beta sequences obtained from about 200 million T cells. The later analysis used no new phenotypic data to find candidate immune exposures, relying instead on TCR beta sequences and their occurrence across donors. Among some 400 genotyped donors of the cohort, an average of roughly 240,000 unique TCR beta nucleotide sequences were sequenced per donor, approximately 20% of them non-productive. Typing coverage varied by locus: 629-630 donors for A, B, C, DRB1 and DQB1; under 550 for DQA1; about 600 for DPA1; some 470 for DPB1. Of the 300 to 500 genotyped donors, 75% to 85% were placed in the genetic ancestry cluster associated with self-reported Caucasian donors. Genome-wide SNP genotypes for about three fifths of the roughly 670 donors were used in a later genetic analysis, which treated that subset as a discovery cohort. The study aimed to test whether cataloging public T cell receptors could reveal signatures of past pathogen exposure. The T cell repertoires of 666 subjects were profiled by immunosequencing and related to cytomegalovirus serostatus. HLA typing covered class I and class II loci at four-digit resolution. To predict cytomegalovirus infection status, the study brought together high-throughput TCR immunosequencing, statistical association of individual TCRs with disease status, and machine learning. Every repertoire in the discovery cohort had been generated on one and the same sequencing platform. An earlier analysis of 587 of the donors used high-throughput TCR beta sequencing to judge whether each TCR beta V gene segment behaved as functional or pseudogenic. Donor age, sex, ethnicity and CMV serostatus were compiled together with the repertoire data. A separate validation cohort of over 95 different subjects was used in addition to the approximately 610-subject first cohort. Five DR-DQ haplotypes were treated as single units for association and clustering because of strong linkage in the cohort. An early release covering just under 650 HLA-typed donors comprised 250 to 350 gigabases of sequencing data and approximately 80 million unique TCR sequences. A later analysis re-examined previously published TCR beta repertoires from 610 or so donors and added high-resolution HLA genotyping to investigate patterns of TCR occurrence.

Via the germline V gene (reference sequence), CDR1 is LNHDA and CDR2 SQIVND. Reading from cysteine to phenylalanine, the CDR3 counts 15 amino acids. The read is trimmed to its CDR3 DNA, 45 bases read in frame from base 1. Deletion took 7 bases off V and 6 bases off J, with a span of 20 bases between the germline ends. Study-level results and caveats: In the study, around 150 TCR beta chains were listed as associated with cytomegalovirus. When HLA alleles, especially DR and DQ, strongly co-occurred, TCR associations were difficult to assign to individual alleles. While some public TCRs were present in many individuals, most TCR sequences turned up only very rarely across donors. A group of highly shared sequence variants was considered likely to be a technical artifact of the sequencing pipeline. Some IMGT-functional V segments, including TRBV6-2 and TRBV6-3, could not be told apart with the 87-base-pair reads, so those segments were excluded. The classifier was reported to diagnose cytomegalovirus status with high specificity and sensitivity in both the original and validation cohorts. A further reported finding was that TCR beta sequences accurately predicted the HLA-A and HLA-B alleles for most subjects in the first cohort. Because counts were too low, roughly 16 rarely observed V segments, including chromosome 9 orphons, were left out of the earlier analysis of approximately 580 of the donors. The cohort was sequenced for TCR beta chains only, and without alpha or paired-chain data the features that could be detected were limited. Because HLA typing was missing for some donors at each locus, association tests included only the typed subset. CMV serostatus was the only immune exposure information available for the cohort. Most CMV-associated TCR beta chains appeared to be HLA-restricted in a later analysis, and the HLA associations seemed to be driven largely by CMV exposure. Specific HLA alleles were associated with roughly 16,000 TCR beta sequences at a false discovery rate of 0.05 in a later analysis. A later analysis reported that several top co-occurrence clusters appeared linked to parvovirus B19, influenza, CMV and Epstein-Barr virus. According to the authors, the approach could potentially be generalized to other disease states and immunological phenotypes. In vitro tests confirmed that a few of the cytomegalovirus-associated TCR beta chains recognize cytomegalovirus antigens. Roughly uniform sequencing depth across donors was assumed in presence/absence analyses, although this assumption may not hold. A later genetic analysis associated a missense DCLRE1C variant with V-gene and J-gene trimming of TCR beta chains, and an independent cohort replicated the association. Correlated functional status among segregating V segments might be attributable to linkage disequilibrium, but an unknown experimental factor could not be ruled out. A later analysis found that HLA-associated TCR beta chains were more clonally expanded and had lower generation probabilities than equally common non-associated chains. In a later analysis, TCR association rates were found to vary across HLA loci, with the most associated TCRs seen for DRB1 alleles and the fewest for HLA-C alleles. In an earlier analysis of about 540 of the donors, most TCR beta V segments were observed in productive rearrangements about 90% or about 30% of the time, broadly matching IMGT annotations. Compared with the roughly 670-donor mean, donors in an Asian-associated ancestry cluster had fewer N-insertions in productive TCRs, according to a later genetic analysis.

The cohort was made up of about 610 healthy bone marrow donors. At the time of sampling, every cohort member was nominally healthy, though immune exposures that went unrecorded were likely present. The donor tested CMV seronegative, placing the donor among the 350 or so seronegative members of the cohort. A peripheral blood sample was provided by each donor, and peripheral blood mononuclear cells were used for TCR beta sequencing. The Qiagen DNeasy Blood Extraction Kit was used to extract genomic DNA from the blood cell samples. This clone was seen more than once but under ten times. Its antigen is not yet known. The input lacks base qualities; no much larger clone sits a single base away. Receptors were amplified or captured by the immunoSEQ multiplex PCR assay. The multiplex PCR relied on a mix of 60 forward primers for TCR Vbeta segments and 13 reverse primers for TCR Jbeta segments. A multiplex PCR assay on genomic DNA amplified the CDR3 region of rearranged TCR beta genes. Amplified TCR beta libraries were sequenced as 87-base-pair reads on the Illumina HiSeq System. In the authors' own workflow: A later analysis tallied around 82 million unique TCR beta chains across the 666 repertoires, and approximately 11 million of those chains were shared by two or more donors. A nearest-neighbor algorithm error-corrected the raw reads and collapsed the reads into unique sequences, merging closely related sequences to remove PCR and sequencing errors. To assign V, D and J gene segments, CDR3 sequences were aligned to IMGT reference sequences. Each retained sequence needed at least a six-nucleotide match to both a V gene segment and a J gene segment. A rearrangement counted as productive if the CDR3 had no stop codons and remained in frame with V and J, and every other rearrangement counted as non-productive. Following IMGT convention, CDR3 was defined as the stretch from the second conserved V-encoded cysteine up to the conserved J-encoded phenylalanine. The earlier analysis of a few hundred of the donors excluded sequences that lacked an unambiguous match to a single V gene segment. In an earlier analysis of approximately 560 of the donors, a V segment was called functional when productive rearrangements were above 56.7%, and segregating when the standard deviation between donors exceeded 5%. A statistical classification framework was built for diagnosing cytomegalovirus status from the catalog of TCR beta chain sequences. In a later analysis, V and J genes were assigned by comparing TCR nucleotide sequences against IMGT/GENE-DB human TR gene sequences. In a later analysis, CDR3 sequences and most-parsimonious VDJ recombination scenarios were assigned using the TCRdist pipeline. In a later analysis, each TCR beta chain was defined by its CDR3 amino acid sequence together with its V-gene family, and reads without a unique V-gene family were excluded. To address suspected cross-contamination and a sequencing artifact, a later analysis removed 592 highly shared, low-generation-probability nucleotide sequences. In a later analysis, a clonal expansion index was calculated for each public chain from normalized within-repertoire ranks of inferred template counts. Generation probabilities in a later analysis came from a VDJ recombination model fitted to out-of-frame rearrangements, and those results were checked against IGoR. Hypergeometric tests were used in a later analysis to score TCR-TCR, TCR-HLA and TCR-CMV co-occurrence, with a repertoire-size bias correction applied to the TCR pairs. In a later analysis, false discovery rates were estimated by permuting HLA or CMV assignments 20 times. In a later analysis, co-occurring TCRs were grouped using DBSCAN, and TCRdist sequence similarity was added for clustering within HLA-allele-positive subsets. For co-occurrence clustering, repertoires with fewer than 30,000 or more than 120,000 public chains were excluded, along with about five repertoires with anomalous nucleotide sharing. TCRdb limited this immuneACCESS table to in-frame rearrangements with V and J called. A share of clones is missing; checked studies link under half to unresolved V genes, and the rest is unexplained. Clone size and V and J calls were adopted from that table, with D and trimming inferred from the DNA. This sample holds 95,000 to 130,000 clones; about 10% were observed only once. The ten largest clones take up 2.5% to 3.5% of the sample.

Material for sequencing was PBMCs. This TCR was recovered from a man under 40 in good health and CMV-seronegative. The rearranged segments are TRBV19 and TRBJ2-3; the D gene cannot be named for sure. The nucleotide sequence is TGTGCCAGTACGTCTTCGCCCCGAGGTAGGGATACGCAGTATTTT. The resulting protein is CASTSSPRGRDTQYF.